This entry features one T cell receptor beta chain sequence. The antigen is not known. Stem cell-like memory, regulatory, central memory and naive CD4+ cells were sorted via CD45RO/CCR7/CD25/CD127/CD95/CD27. Purity above 95% was achieved in all sorted populations. This sample was taken from a study of beta chain features in type 1 diabetes. Whole-study findings and limits: Among type 1 diabetes patients, VDJ junctions had fewer insertions and more deletions. Shorter TCRB CDR3s, moderately but significantly so, were found in Type 1 diabetes patients in all four CD4+ subsets. The similarity of naive, central memory and Treg TCRB repertoires appeared greater among patients than among healthy donors.

The CDR3 runs to 17 residues. Looked up from germline, CDR1 is LGHNA and CDR2 is YNFKEQ. The V segment lost 0 bases and the J segment 7 bases; nucleotides outside the gene matches: 13. Expressed TCRB transcripts were sequenced because the entire RNA isolate underwent reverse transcription. Measured with immunoSEQ multiplex PCR; TCRdb has only the in-frame clones, and not every one. The data show around 130,000 clones, roughly 17% seen once. The sample comprised central memory CD4+ T cells from blood. The rearrangement joins TRBV4-2 to TRBJ1-2; 8 bases agree with TRBD1. This TCR came from a man aged 25 to 40 with type 1 diabetes. CDR3 nucleotides: TGTGCCAGCAGCCAAGATCCCTCTGAGGACAGGGACGGTGGCTACACCTTC. Amino acid sequence: CASSQDPSEDRDGGYTF.